This is a list of T cell receptor beta chains from one sample in a study of blood T cell repertoires in COVID-19. Here immunoSEQ multiplex PCR was the method, and the copy in TCRdb shows in-frame clones only, minus some. In the table there are under 95,000 clones, around 87% of which are singletons. The sample was peripheral blood. These receptors were collected from a human donor with acute or convalescent COVID-19. The donor label of this sample is uncertain. Each CDR3 is given with its conserved first and last residue. The D gene is left open where the match is weak. Part of the rows lack a size; the others show once, few, many or a class for expanded clones.

d_call: NA
j_call: TRBJ2-1
v_call: TRBV7-2
clone_size: NA
cdr3_length: 11
cdr3_aa: CASMTNNEQFF
cdr3_nt: TGTGCCAGCATGACAAACAATGAGCAGTTCTTC

d_call: NA
j_call: TRBJ2-7
v_call: TRBV7-2
clone_size: NA
cdr3_length: 15
cdr3_aa: CASSFGSLGSYEQYF
cdr3_nt: TGTGCCAGCAGCTTCGGGTCTCTAGGCTCCTACGAGCAGTACTTC

d_call: TRBD1
j_call: TRBJ1-1
v_call: TRBV27
clone_size: NA
cdr3_length: 17
cdr3_aa: CASSPRTGSGMNTEAFF
cdr3_nt: TGTGCCAGCAGTCCCAGGACAGGGTCAGGAATGAACACTGAAGCTTTCTTT

d_call: NA
j_call: TRBJ1-1
v_call: TRBV11-2
clone_size: NA
cdr3_length: 13
cdr3_aa: CASRPVMNTEAFF
cdr3_nt: TGTGCCAGCCGCCCGGTGATGAACACTGAAGCTTTCTTT

d_call: TRBD1
j_call: TRBJ1-5
v_call: TRBV2
clone_size: NA
cdr3_length: 15
cdr3_aa: CASSETGGASQPQHF
cdr3_nt: TGTGCCAGCAGTGAGACAGGGGGCGCAAGTCAGCCCCAGCATTTT

d_call: NA
j_call: TRBJ1-6
v_call: TRBV5-4
clone_size: NA
cdr3_length: 15
cdr3_aa: CASSLETALDSPLHF
cdr3_nt: TGTGCCAGCAGCTTGGAGACTGCGCTCGATTCACCCCTCCACTTT

d_call: TRBD2
j_call: TRBJ2-3
v_call: TRBV5-1
clone_size: NA
cdr3_length: 16
cdr3_aa: CASSLTLAASTDTQYF
cdr3_nt: TGCGCCAGCAGCTTGACCCTAGCGGCGAGCACAGATACGCAGTATTTT

d_call: TRBD1
j_call: TRBJ1-1
v_call: TRBV28
clone_size: NA
cdr3_length: 14
cdr3_aa: CASRRDRALTEAFF
cdr3_nt: TGTGCCAGCAGACGGGACAGGGCCCTTACCGAAGCTTTCTTT

d_call: TRBD1
j_call: TRBJ2-3
v_call: TRBV7-6
clone_size: NA
cdr3_length: 17
cdr3_aa: CASSLPRPGGLTDTQYF
cdr3_nt: TGTGCCAGCAGCTTACCCCGGCCAGGGGGTCTAACAGATACGCAGTATTTT

d_call: TRBD1
j_call: TRBJ1-5
v_call: TRBV24-1
clone_size: NA
cdr3_length: 20
cdr3_aa: CATSDPRDRDTPGGNQPQHF
cdr3_nt: TGTGCCACCAGTGATCCCCGGGACAGGGATACCCCGGGGGGCAATCAGCCCCAGCATTTT

d_call: NA
j_call: TRBJ2-1
v_call: TRBV24-1
clone_size: once
cdr3_length: 18
cdr3_aa: CATSGGVAGSSSYNEQFF
cdr3_nt: TGTGCCACCAGTGGCGGGGTGGCGGGGAGTAGCTCCTACAATGAGCAGTTCTTC

d_call: TRBD1
j_call: TRBJ2-1
v_call: TRBV19
clone_size: NA
cdr3_length: 16
cdr3_aa: CASTEGGTGRYNEQFF
cdr3_nt: TGTGCCAGTACCGAAGGGGGGACAGGGAGGTACAATGAGCAGTTCTTC

d_call: NA
j_call: TRBJ1-1
v_call: TRBV28
clone_size: once
cdr3_length: 14
cdr3_aa: CASSPGTMNTEAFF
cdr3_nt: TGTGCCAGCAGCCCGGGGACTATGAACACTGAAGCTTTCTTT

d_call: TRBD2
j_call: TRBJ2-6
v_call: TRBV10-2
clone_size: NA
cdr3_length: 17
cdr3_aa: CASMSLAGDSGANVLTF
cdr3_nt: TGCGCCAGCATGAGTCTAGCGGGGGACTCTGGGGCCAACGTCCTGACTTTC

d_call: TRBD2
j_call: TRBJ2-2
v_call: TRBV5-1
clone_size: once
cdr3_length: 14
cdr3_aa: CASNGAGRTGELFF
cdr3_nt: TGCGCCAGCAATGGAGCGGGGCGGACCGGGGAGCTGTTTTTT

d_call: NA
j_call: TRBJ1-6
v_call: TRBV18
clone_size: NA
cdr3_length: 16
cdr3_aa: CASSQGAPNNNSPLHF
cdr3_nt: TGTGCCAGCTCACAGGGAGCCCCGAATAATAATTCACCCCTCCACTTT

d_call: TRBD1
j_call: TRBJ1-2
v_call: TRBV27
clone_size: NA
cdr3_length: 12
cdr3_aa: CASSGTDYGYTF
cdr3_nt: TGTGCCAGCAGTGGGACAGACTATGGCTACACCTTC

d_call: NA
j_call: TRBJ2-2
v_call: TRBV5-4
clone_size: NA
cdr3_length: 14
cdr3_aa: CASSFSRRAGELFF
cdr3_nt: NA

d_call: NA
j_call: TRBJ2-2
v_call: TRBV30
clone_size: NA
cdr3_length: 12
cdr3_aa: CAWSLFTGELFF
cdr3_nt: TGTGCCTGGAGTCTTTTCACCGGGGAGCTGTTTTTT

d_call: TRBD2
j_call: TRBJ2-4
v_call: TRBV30
clone_size: NA
cdr3_length: 13
cdr3_aa: CAWSRRGTYIQYF
cdr3_nt: TGTGCCTGGAGTCGGCGGGGGACGTACATTCAGTACTTC

d_call: NA
j_call: TRBJ1-2
v_call: TRBV9
clone_size: NA
cdr3_length: 14
cdr3_aa: CASSVAGQGGGYTF
cdr3_nt: TGTGCCAGCAGCGTCGCCGGGCAGGGTGGTGGCTACACCTTC

d_call: TRBD2
j_call: TRBJ2-7
v_call: TRBV7-8
clone_size: NA
cdr3_length: 17
cdr3_aa: CASSLSYSGGQTYEQYF
cdr3_nt: TGTGCCAGCAGCTTATCATATAGCGGGGGACAGACCTACGAGCAGTACTTC

d_call: NA
j_call: TRBJ1-1
v_call: TRBV21-1
clone_size: NA
cdr3_length: 14
cdr3_aa: CASSNGSEGTEAFF
cdr3_nt: TGTGCCAGCAGCAATGGCAGTGAGGGCACTGAAGCTTTCTTT

d_call: NA
j_call: TRBJ2-7
v_call: TRBV7-8
clone_size: few
cdr3_length: 13
cdr3_aa: CASSPERGYEQYF
cdr3_nt: TGTGCCAGCAGCCCGGAAAGGGGCTACGAGCAGTACTTC

d_call: TRBD2
j_call: TRBJ2-2
v_call: TRBV24-1
clone_size: NA
cdr3_length: 16
cdr3_aa: CATSGGGTSDTGELFF
cdr3_nt: TGTGCCACCAGTGGGGGGGGGACTAGCGACACCGGGGAGCTGTTTTTT

d_call: TRBD1
j_call: TRBJ2-7
v_call: TRBV2
clone_size: NA
cdr3_length: 13
cdr3_aa: CATTGTGVYEQYF
cdr3_nt: TGTGCCACCACCGGGACAGGGGTCTACGAGCAGTACTTC

d_call: TRBD1
j_call: TRBJ2-7
v_call: TRBV24-1
clone_size: NA
cdr3_length: 15
cdr3_aa: CATSDPRTGMREQYF
cdr3_nt: TGTGCCACCAGTGATCCTCGGACAGGGATGAGGGAGCAGTACTTC